A single sample is the source of the 2 T cell receptor beta chains below, sequenced in a study of monozygotic twins with inflammatory bowel disease. From the 5' RACE reads, TCRdb lists one entry per CDR3 protein and no DNA. The data show 200,000 to 250,000 distinct CDR3 sequences, and the top ten clones hold approximately 1.5%. The sample taken for sequencing was blood. Receptors originate from a human donor with ulcerative colitis or Crohn's disease, or a healthy co-twin of an affected twin (not recorded which).

CDR3 protein: CASSVYNEQFF. The chain joins TRBV12-3 or TRBV12-4 to TRBJ2-1. This CDR3 is 11 amino acids long.

The rearrangement uses TRBV20-1 and TRBJ1-1. Germline lookup yields CDR1 DFQATT and CDR2 SNEGSKA (reference sequence). The CDR3 is 14 amino acids. CDR3 loop: CGSPLGKGPYEAFF.